Sequencing of this TCR beta chain was carried out in a study of blood T cell repertoires in COVID-19. Overall study context: The United States, Italy and Spain provided the acute and convalescent COVID-19 samples. PBMCs, B-cell-depleted T cells, or T cells were the source of the cDNA or gDNA that made up the material.

Original processing methods: Estimation of nucleated cell counts relied on the amplification of reference gene primers. The assay was immunoSEQ multiplex PCR, and TCRdb's table has in-frame clones only and misses some. V, J and clone size reflect that table, while D and trimming were determined from the DNA. The top ten hold roughly 10% of the sample, which has 70,000 or so clones, around 87% seen once. Germline assignment: CDR1 LGHNA and CDR2 YNFKEQ. This CDR3 spans 18 amino acids. Trimming removed 4 bases from V and 3 bases from J; junction bases left unmatched: 9. The V call is TRBV4-2, the J call TRBJ2-6, with 10 bases identical to TRBD1. The clonotype originates from a woman between 18 and 30 years old with acute or convalescent COVID-19. The sequencing input was peripheral blood. CDR3 coding DNA: TGTGCCAGCAGCCGAGCTGCGACAGGGGGCGATGGGGCCAACGTCCTGACTTTC. It specifies CASSRAATGGDGANVLTF.